This T cell receptor (beta chain) was profiled in a study of early T cells in non-severe SARS-CoV-2 infection. The CDR3 has 19 amino acids. Germline V gene lookup returns CDR1 SNHLY and CDR2 FYNNEI. With 4 bases clipped from V and 5 bases from J, the junction kept 12 bases outside the gene matches. Via MiXCR, TCRdb re-called the 5' RACE reads, giving one row per CDR3 protein. The table records more than 60,000 distinct CDR3 sequences, around 12% of them present only once. This clonotype showed up just a few times. The sequence was collected from an adult who was a healthcare worker with PCR-confirmed SARS-CoV-2 infection or an uninfected control (not recorded which). The donor label of this sample is uncertain. This chain links TRBV2 with TRBJ2-1, with TRBD2 identical over 15 bases. The specimen was whole blood, collected at baseline. CDR3 nucleotides: TGTGCCAGCAGTGCACCACCGGGACTAGCGGGGGGCTACAACAATGAGCAGTTCTTC. Encoded protein: CASSAPPGLAGGYNNEQFF.